Each of the 12 T cell receptor beta chains below was sequenced from the same sample in a study of T cells in severe cutaneous drug reactions (dated by TCRdb to between 2018 and 2021). Sequenced donors were patients with carbamazepine-induced Stevens-Johnson syndrome or toxic epidermal necrolysis (CBZ-SJS/TEN). The sequencer was an Illumina MiSeq. For both bulk and single-cell sequencing, libraries were prepared with the iRepertoire multiplex PCR system and TCR subtype-specific primers. TCRdb reprocessed the reads, and each CDR3 protein sequence is entered once, without DNA. This sample's table lists tens of thousands of distinct CDR3 sequences. The top ten clones comprise 7.5% of the sample. Sequencing was carried out using PBMCs. These TCRs come from a human donor with toxic epidermal necrolysis, a severe cutaneous drug reaction.

The chain recombines TRBV29-1 with TRBJ2-1; the TRBD2 assignment by TCRdb is unverifiable without DNA. Germline CDR1 SQVTM, CDR2 ANQGSEA. There are 14 residues in the CDR3. CDR3 in amino acids: CSVDPSAGYNEQFF.

V usage is TRBV27 and J usage is TRBJ2-7; with no DNA, the TCRdb D assignment of TRBD2 cannot be verified. CDR1 MNHEY and CDR2 SMNVEV come from the germline V gene (reference sequence). The CDR3 is made up of 16 amino acids. CDR3: CASSLGRDSSGYEQYF.

This rearrangement joins TRBV20-1 to TRBJ1-1; the D call from TCRdb, TRBD1, cannot be confirmed without DNA. This CDR3 comprises 18 residues. Germline V gene lookup returns CDR1 DFQATT and CDR2 SNEGSKA (reference sequence). The CDR3 sequence is CSARDSENRGLRNTEAFF.

V usage is TRBV20-1 and J usage is TRBJ2-7; lacking DNA, the TRBD1 call made by TCRdb goes unchecked. Germline CDR1 and CDR2: DFQATT and SNEGSKA (reference sequence). The CDR3 is made up of 15 amino acids. The CDR3 loop is CSARDARDRVNEQYF.

J is TRBJ2-1 and V is TRBV20-1; lacking DNA, the TRBD2 call made by TCRdb goes unchecked. The CDR3 is 16 amino acids. Germline CDR1 is DFQATT and CDR2 is SNEGSKA (reference sequence). The CDR3 loop is CSARDKAGVSRSEQFF.

This chain connects TRBV5-1 to TRBJ1-6; no DNA is available, so the TRBD1 call from TCRdb remains unchecked. CDR3 length: 16 residues. Per germline, CDR1 SGHRS and CDR2 YFSETQ. The CDR3 region is CASSLVGRGLNSPLHF.

The chain carries TRBV4-2 and TRBJ1-1; the TCRdb D gene call, TRBD1, has no DNA to confirm it. This CDR3 has 14 residues. Germline loops: CDR1 LGHNA, CDR2 YNFKEQ. The CDR3 sequence is CASSQDRANTEAFF.

This chain links TRBV4-1 with TRBJ1-3. Germline V CDR1 and CDR2: MGHRA, YSYEKL. This CDR3 is 14 amino acids long. The chain's CDR3 is CASSLVRTGNTIYF.

The chain carries TRBV3-1 and TRBJ2-1; TCRdb proposes TRBD1, but this gene call is untestable without DNA. CDR3 length: 15 residues. Looked up from germline, CDR1 is LGHDT and CDR2 is YNNKEL (reference sequence). This CDR3 is CASSQVTGGPNEQFF.

This clonotype is labeled medium-sized based on frequency. This sequence joins TRBV18 and TRBJ2-3; lacking DNA, the TRBD2 call made by TCRdb goes unchecked. Looked up from germline, CDR1 is KGHSH and CDR2 is LQKENI. The CDR3 spans 16 residues. The CDR3 spells CASSPILAASTDTQYF.

The chain couples TRBV29-1 to TRBJ1-2. The CDR3 has 12 amino acids. Germline CDR1 SQVTM, CDR2 ANQGSEA. This CDR3 reads CSVERANYGYTF.

This clonotype ranks as medium-sized in terms of frequency. This chain links TRBV2 with TRBJ1-6; TCRdb names TRBD1, which stays unverified in the absence of DNA. The CDR3 is made up of 13 amino acids. Germline CDR1 SNHLY, CDR2 FYNNEI. CDR3 region: CASWGQGASPLHF.